This T cell receptor (beta chain) emerged from a study of shared clonotypes between healthy human individuals. This clone has a single count. What it recognizes is unknown. The CDR3 runs 13 residues. Germline CDR1 is MNHNS and CDR2 is SASEGT. V shed 5 bases and J shed 5 bases, with 11 bases lying between them. TCRdb's copy holds only in-frame clones and misses some; the assay was immunoSEQ multiplex PCR. The sample yields 950,000 to 1,200,000 clones, roughly 80% seen once. Study results and limitations: Lower generation probabilities were found for non-shared clonotypes than for those shared by all four donors.

Source material: memory CD4+ T cells from PBMCs. Subset of the sample: CD45RA-negative fraction. The rearrangement joins TRBV6-1 to TRBJ2-3; D not resolved. The sequence came from a man aged 18 to 29 in good health. Some clones in this sample may be carry-over from other donors' samples. The CDR3 sequence: CASSPEIRDTQYF. The CDR3 DNA is TGTGCCAGCAGTCCGGAAATTAGAGATACGCAGTATTTT.